This TCR beta chain derives from a study of blood T cell repertoires in COVID-19 (dated by TCRdb to about 2020). The study in broad terms: The collaborator samples originated in the United States, Italy and Spain and spanned the acute and convalescent phases of COVID-19. The repertoires were made available in a free public database intended to serve as a resource for research on the immune response to SARS-CoV-2. The prospective study material was composed of cDNA or gDNA derived from T cells, B-cell-depleted T cells, or PBMCs. Nearly every sample came with metadata listing a de-identified subject ID, COVID-19 status, age in years and sex. Where HLA class I and class II types were available, the types were taken from metadata supplied by the sample provider, not from assay-based typing. Samples were obtained from the ongoing ImmuneRACE study (first 160 participants) and from some 1,200 subjects provided by 6 global collaborators. Subjects who had been exposed to COVID-19, were actively infected with it, or had recovered from it provided the deeply sampled blood TCRbeta repertoires that made up the dataset. What the study reported, not specific to this receptor: The quantity of clinical and demographic metadata differed by source and by participant and was supplied without curation.

TCRbeta CDR3 regions were amplified from genomic DNA using the immunoSEQ Assay, a bias-controlled multiplex PCR. Concerning the study's data processing: The number of nucleated cells in each sample was estimated by amplification of reference gene primers within the assay. To quantify the absolute abundance of each unique TCRbeta CDR3 rearrangement, sequence reads were collapsed and filtered. Productive Simpson clonality was computed per sample as the square root of Simpson's diversity index over productive rearrangements. Entries here come from immuneACCESS through TCRdb and include only in-frame sequences with V and J called. Some clones fail to appear in such tables; in the studies checked, an unresolved V gene covers under half of the shortfall, and the cause of the remainder is unknown. D and trimming were read from the DNA, whereas the V and J calls and clone size are those reported in that table. The sample yields about 48,000 clones; over 80% were counted once. The ten biggest clones cover around 50% of the sample.

With respect to this clone: Its antigen remains undetermined. No base qualities exist here, and no much larger clone lies one base off it.

Whole blood was collected in K2EDTA tubes by collaborating institutions according to the institutions' own protocols. For TCRbeta analysis, collaborators shipped samples as frozen whole blood, isolated PBMCs, or DNA extracted from either of those sample types. Input material: peripheral blood. The sequence came from a man aged 70 or older with acute or convalescent COVID-19.

The CDR3 protein: CASSSGLLYNEQFF. In nucleotide form, the sequence is TGTGCCAGCAGCTCGGGACTCCTCTACAATGAGCAGTTCTTC. This chain is built from TRBV6-2 or TRBV6-3 and TRBJ2-1; tentative D gene TRBD2, with 6 bases matching. The CDR3 contains 14 residues, cysteine and phenylalanine counted. Only the CDR3 region is kept as DNA, spanning 42 bases read in frame from base 1. CDR1 is given as MNHEY and CDR2 as SVGEGT, both from the germline V gene. V and J lose 6 bases and 3 bases, and a span of 12 bases separates them.